Below are 21 T cell receptor beta chains sequenced from a single sample in a study of blood T cells in healthy people across ages. With a J-beta primer mix and a sample-barcoded 5' primer, a second PCR ran roughly 6 to 11 cycles. One entry per CDR3 protein results from TCRdb running MiXCR on the 5' RACE reads. The table has 1,800,000 or so distinct CDR3 sequences, about two fifths seen once. The sample consisted of blood. These receptors came from a human donor in good health.

The sample holds a few counts of this clonotype. The chain links TRBV5-1 to TRBJ1-1, with a possible D match to TRBD1 (6 bases). CDR3 length: 15 residues. Germline V gene lookup returns CDR1 SGHRS and CDR2 YFSETQ. Trimming removed 2 bases from V and 1 base from J, with 12 bases in between. CDR3 nucleotide sequence: TGCGCCAGCAGCTTAACGGACAGATCGAACACTGAAGCTTTCTTT. It yields the protein CASSLTDRSNTEAFF.

V gene TRBV20-1 combines with J gene TRBJ1-1; the D gene is possibly TRBD1 (6 bases). The CDR3 extends over 12 amino acids. The V and J ends lost 5 bases and 3 bases respectively, with 10 bases between them. From germline, CDR1 is DFQATT and CDR2 SNEGSKA (reference sequence). Here the CDR3 DNA reads TGCAGTGCTGTGGGGGCTTACACTGAAGCTTTCTTT. As protein: CSAVGAYTEAFF.

This clonotype was recorded at least ten times. V gene TRBV7-6 combines with J gene TRBJ2-5; D remains unclear. This CDR3 is 12 amino acids long. Trimming took off 3 bases at V and 3 bases at J, with 5 bases between the two ends. Germline V CDR1 and CDR2: SGHVS, FNYEAQ. CDR3 sequence (DNA): TGTGCCAGCAGCTTTGCGGAAGAGACCCAGTACTTC. Encoded protein: CASSFAEETQYF.

The chain is built from TRBV6-2 or TRBV6-3 and TRBJ2-7, with D possibly matching TRBD2 (5 bases). Germline V gene lookup returns CDR1 MNHEY and CDR2 SVGEGT. The CDR3 is 15 residues long. Trimming took off 2 bases at V and 0 bases at J, with 11 bases between the two ends. CDR3 loop: CASSYEGFDSYEQYF. In DNA, the CDR3 is TGTGCCAGCAGTTACGAGGGTTTCGACTCCTACGAGCAGTACTTC.

This clonotype appeared a single time. The chain employs TRBV18 and TRBJ1-6; 7 positions match TRBD1. Trimming cost V 3 bases and J 10 bases; bases outside gene matches: 6. The CDR3 is made up of 14 amino acids. The germline gives CDR1 KGHSH, CDR2 LQKENI. CDR3 nucleotides: TGTGCCAGCTCACCGACAGGGATAGAATCACCCCTCCACTTT. This gives the protein CASSPTGIESPLHF.

The gene calls are TRBV4-3 and TRBJ1-4; D is ambiguous. Germline CDR1 and CDR2: LGHNA and YSLEER. This CDR3 is built from 13 residues. Trimming left V 1 base short and J 10 bases short, with 10 bases between. The CDR3 DNA reads TGCGCCAGCAGCCAAGGATGGACCGGAAAACTGTTTTTT. It translates to CASSQGWTGKLFF.

As for this clonotype: The CDR3 does not close with the conserved phenylalanine or tryptophan, likely indicating a read error. The rearrangement uses TRBV6-5 and TRBJ2-3; 9 bases fit TRBD2. Unmatched junction bases numbered 6, after V lost 7 bases and J lost 4 bases. Germline V gives CDR1 MNHEY, CDR2 SVGAGI. CDR3 length: 14 residues. CDR3: CASTPGLASDTQYC. Here the CDR3 DNA reads TGTGCCAGCACCCCGGGACTAGCTTCAGATACGCAGTATTGT.

In this sample, this clonotype turned up a few times. V is TRBV7-2 and J is TRBJ2-5; D ambiguous. The germline gives CDR1 SGHTA, CDR2 FQGNSA. V was cut by 2 bases and J by 5 bases, with 9 bases left in between. The length of the CDR3 is 13 residues. The CDR3 reads CASSLLASETQYF. The CDR3 DNA is TGTGCCAGCAGCTTACTTGCGAGCGAGACCCAGTACTTC. Full variable domain (missing parts from reference TRBV7-2 and TRBJ2-5): GAGVSQSPSNKVTEKGKDVELRCDPISGHTALYWYRQSLGQGLEFLIYFQGNSAPDKSGLPSDRFSAERTGGSVSTLTIQRTQQEDSAVYLCASSLLASETQYFGPGTRLLVL.

The rearrangement links TRBV20-1 to TRBJ2-1; D is undetermined. The CDR3 covers 15 residues. Germline lookup yields CDR1 DFQATT and CDR2 SNEGSKA (reference sequence). With 5 bases removed from V and 5 bases from J, the gap between germline ends came to 19 bases. The CDR3 DNA reads as TGCAGTGCTCGCCAAGCCGAACTACAGAACAATGAGCAGTTCTTC. It is translated as CSARQAELQNNEQFF.

The chain combines TRBV4-1 with TRBJ2-4, with D possibly being TRBD2 (7 bases). The V end lost 2 bases, the J end lost 9 bases, and 20 bases lay between the germline ends. This CDR3 spans 16 amino acids. Germline V CDR1 and CDR2: MGHRA, YSYEKL. CDR3 loop: CASSQFKLPGGRIQYF. The CDR3 DNA reads TGCGCCAGCAGCCAATTCAAACTCCCGGGGGGCCGCATTCAGTACTTC.

The V and J genes are TRBV4-3 and TRBJ1-2; D remains unclear. This CDR3 is built from 17 residues. Germline CDR1 reads LGHNA; CDR2 reads YSLEER. V was trimmed by 0 bases and J by 0 bases, leaving 14 bases between them. Here the CDR3 DNA reads TGCGCCAGCAGCCAAGATCTAAGAGAGGGAGCTAACTATGGCTACACCTTC. It encodes CASSQDLREGANYGYTF.

The chain has TRBV20-1 and TRBJ1-5; tentatively, D is TRBD1 (5 bases). V lost 0 bases to trimming and J lost 6 bases, with 18 bases between them. The CDR3 is 16 amino acids. Looked up from germline, CDR1 is DFQATT and CDR2 is SNEGSKA (reference sequence). The CDR3 loop reads CSARDLRALRGQPQHF. CDR3 nucleotide sequence: TGCAGTGCTAGAGATCTAAGGGCCCTGAGGGGTCAGCCCCAGCATTTT.

This clonotype was recorded a few times. This chain links TRBV20-1 with TRBJ2-5, with 7 bases identical to TRBD2. Germline loops: CDR1 DFQATT, CDR2 SNEGSKA (reference sequence). V dropped 1 base and J dropped 3; count of bases not matched to a gene: 11. The CDR3 is 16 residues long. CDR3 coding DNA: TGCAGTGCTAGAGCCCTAAACACGGGGGGTAAAGAGACCCAGTACTTC. Translation gives CSARALNTGGKETQYF.

On this clonotype itself: An end of the junction does not agree with germline; a read error may underlie this. J is TRBJ1-1 and V is TRBV29-1, with no clear D. Germline V gene data show CDR1 as SQVTM and CDR2 as ANQGSEA. CDR3 size: 12 residues. CDR3 in DNA: TGCGGCGTTGTACGGGCTGACACTGAAGCTTTCTTT. Translating it yields CGVVRADTEAFF. Combining the CDR3 with reference TRBV29-1 and TRBJ1-1 gives the whole variable domain SAVISQKPSRDICQRGTSLTIQCQVDSQVTMMFWYRQQPGQSLTLIATANQGSEATYESGFVIDKFPISRPNLTFSTLTVSNMSPEDSSIYLCGVVRADTEAFFGQGTRLTVV.

The chain is built from TRBV3-1 and TRBJ1-4, with TRBD1 matching over 7 bases. With 4 bases clipped from V and 8 bases from J, the junction kept 10 bases outside the gene matches. The length of the CDR3 is 15 residues. The germline V gene has CDR1 LGHDT and CDR2 YNNKEL (reference sequence). CDR3 bases: TGTGCCAGCAGCCCGACAGGGAGTGAGGAGGAAAAACTGTTTTTT. Protein product: CASSPTGSEEEKLFF.

The chain recombines TRBV27 with TRBJ2-7; a weak D match, TRBD1 (5 bases). The CDR3 covers 13 residues. Germline CDR1 and CDR2: MNHEY and SMNVEV (reference sequence). The ends were cut back, 5 bases at V and 5 bases at J, with 13 bases in the middle. The CDR3 coding sequence is TGTGCCAGCAGTCACTTGACAGACCACGAGCAGTACTTC. It codes for CASSHLTDHEQYF.

The rearrangement joins TRBV7-3 to TRBJ2-3, with 10 bases matching TRBD2. The length of the CDR3 is 15 residues. V lost 4 bases, J lost 7 bases, and 8 bases stayed unmatched. Germline V gives CDR1 SGHTA, CDR2 FQGTGA. The CDR3 spells CASSSEGLASNTQYF. CDR3 sequence (DNA): TGTGCCAGCAGCTCCGAGGGACTAGCGTCAAATACGCAGTATTTT.

This clonotype came up once. One end of the junction fails to match germline, which may point to a read error. The V call is TRBV5-1, the J call TRBJ2-1, with D tentatively TRBD1 or TRBD2 (5 bases each). This CDR3 comprises 14 residues. Germline V gene sequence: CDR1 SGHRS, CDR2 YFSETQ. CDR3 protein: CVSSLGDGWNEQFF. The CDR3 nucleotides are TGCGTCAGCAGCTTGGGGGACGGTTGGAATGAGCAGTTCTTC.

Worth noting for this clonotype: A much larger clone lies one base from this, so it may be a read error. V and J are TRBV11-2 and TRBJ2-7, with a tentative D call TRBD2 (5 bases). Between the trimmed V and J ends, which lost 1 base and 4 bases, there was a span of 8 bases. Germline assignment: CDR1 SGHAT and CDR2 FQNNGV. The CDR3 is 13 residues long. The CDR3 region has the DNA TGTGCCAGCAGCTTAGGGTGGAGGTACGAGCAGTACTTC. This sequence encodes CASSLGWRYEQYF.

The chain employs TRBV4-1 and TRBJ1-1, with a tentative D call TRBD1 (6 bases). The germline V gene encodes CDR1 MGHRA and CDR2 YSYEKL. The CDR3 consists of 13 residues. The V end was cut by 8 bases, the J end by 5 bases, with 15 bases between. In nucleotides, the CDR3 is TGCGCCAGCTATGCTCCGGGACAAACTGAAGCTTTCTTT. This gives the protein CASYAPGQTEAFF.

A word on this clonotype: A junction boundary mismatches the germline segment, possibly from a read error. The chain uses TRBV12-3 or TRBV12-4 and TRBJ1-5; 12 nucleotides align to TRBD1. This CDR3 contains 16 residues. CDR3 coding DNA: TGTGCCAGCAGCTTAGCTGGGACAGGGGGCAATCAGCCCCAGAATTTT. Amino acid sequence: CASSLAGTGGNQPQNF.